This T cell receptor (beta chain) appears in the sequencing data of a study of T cell responses to AZD1222 COVID-19 vaccine. Study-wide findings and caveats: Only 5 or 6 individuals given AZD1222 were seropositive at baseline.

TCRdb keeps only in-frame clones here, not all; method: immunoSEQ multiplex PCR. The table has 93,000 or so clones, 91% seen once. About this clone itself: Its antigen is currently unknown.

Deletions cut 4 bases from V and 9 bases from J, with 13 bases between. This CDR3 has 13 residues. The V gene's germline CDR1 is SGHDN and CDR2 FVKESK. The chain is built from TRBV14 and TRBJ1-5, with a weak D call TRBD1 (5 bases). The source was peripheral blood, collected on day 0 of AZD1222 vaccination. The receptor comes from an adult in good health. Here the CDR3 reads CASSRTGSLPQHF. DNA of the CDR3: TGTGCCAGCAGCCGCACAGGAAGTCTGCCCCAGCATTTT.